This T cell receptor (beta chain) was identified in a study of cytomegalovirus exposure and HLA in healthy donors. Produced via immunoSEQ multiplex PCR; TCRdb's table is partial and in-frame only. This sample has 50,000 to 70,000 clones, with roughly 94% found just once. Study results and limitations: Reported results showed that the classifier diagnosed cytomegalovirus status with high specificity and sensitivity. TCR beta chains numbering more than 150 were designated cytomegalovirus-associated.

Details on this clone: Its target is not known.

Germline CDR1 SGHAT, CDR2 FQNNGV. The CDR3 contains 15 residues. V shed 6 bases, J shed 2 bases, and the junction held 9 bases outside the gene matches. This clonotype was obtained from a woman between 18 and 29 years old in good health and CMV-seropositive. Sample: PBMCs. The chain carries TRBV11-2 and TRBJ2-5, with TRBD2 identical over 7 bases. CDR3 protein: CASSLGLGGQETQYF. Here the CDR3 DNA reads TGTGCCAGCAGTCTCGGACTGGGGGGGCAAGAGACCCAGTACTTC.